Sequencing of this TCR beta chain was carried out in a study of cytomegalovirus exposure and HLA in healthy donors. Study details: Unique TCRs from HLA-typed donors, roughly 89 million of them, were held in an early data release.

The study ran its PCR with 60 Vbeta and 13 Jbeta primers. Profiled with immunoSEQ multiplex PCR; TCRdb holds only in-frame clones, not every one. The top ten clones hold under 2.5% of a sample with about 110,000 clones, under 90% of them seen once. The CDR3 is made up of 16 amino acids. Study-level findings and limits: Presence/absence analyses rested on an assumption that sequencing depth was roughly uniform across donors. Later genetic work tied a missense DCLRE1C variant to beta-chain V and J trimming.

In this sample, this clone turned up a few times. Its matching antigen is unknown. The TCR comes from a woman under 40 in good health and CMV-seronegative. V gene TRBV21-1 combines with J gene TRBJ2-5; TRBD2 reflects the table's D call only, with no check against the DNA. TRBV21-1 is tagged as a pseudogene. The sample comprised PBMCs. The CDR3 DNA reads TGTGCCAGCAGCAAAGAACGACTAGCGGGGACTGGGACCCAGTACTTC. Its translation: CASSKERLAGTGTQYF.